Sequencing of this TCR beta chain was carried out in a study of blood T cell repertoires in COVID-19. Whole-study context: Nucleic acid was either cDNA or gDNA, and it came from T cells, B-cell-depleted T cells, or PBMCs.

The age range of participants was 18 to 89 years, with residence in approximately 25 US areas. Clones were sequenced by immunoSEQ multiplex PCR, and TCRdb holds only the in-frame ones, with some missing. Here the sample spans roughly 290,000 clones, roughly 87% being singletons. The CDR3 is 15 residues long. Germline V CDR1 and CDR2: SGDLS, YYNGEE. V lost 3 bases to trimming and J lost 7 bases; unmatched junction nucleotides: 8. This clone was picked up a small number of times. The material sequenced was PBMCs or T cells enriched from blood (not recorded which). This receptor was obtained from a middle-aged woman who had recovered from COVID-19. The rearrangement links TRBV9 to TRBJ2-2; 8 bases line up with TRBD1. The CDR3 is CASSAGQGLNGELFF. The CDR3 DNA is TGTGCCAGCAGCGCCGGACAGGGTTTGAACGGGGAGCTGTTTTTT.